This entry is about one T cell receptor (beta chain). Its antigen is not known. This sample was included in a study of cytomegalovirus exposure and HLA in healthy donors. Study results and limitations: Associated with cytomegalovirus, according to the listing, were around 160 TCR beta chains. Reports indicate that TCR beta sequences accurately predicted the HLA-A and HLA-B alleles of most subjects. With DRB1 most and HLA-C fewest, TCR association rates differed between HLA loci in a later analysis.

Healthy bone marrow donors made up the cohort. Use of 60 Vbeta and 13 Jbeta primers characterized the PCR. The table came from immunoSEQ multiplex PCR; TCRdb's copy has only in-frame clones and leaves some out. Here the sample spans 200,000 to 250,000 clones, 55% to 75% being singletons. This TCR derives from a man in his forties in good health and CMV-seropositive. The material sequenced was PBMCs.

DNA of the CDR3: TGCGCCAGCAGCCAAGAGGGGGCCTATGGCTACACCTTC. Translation: CASSQEGAYGYTF. The chain has TRBV4-3 and TRBJ1-2; D perhaps matches TRBD1 (6 bases). Per germline, CDR1 LGHNA and CDR2 YSLEER. This CDR3 has 13 amino acids. V lost 0 bases and J lost 4, with 6 bases in between.